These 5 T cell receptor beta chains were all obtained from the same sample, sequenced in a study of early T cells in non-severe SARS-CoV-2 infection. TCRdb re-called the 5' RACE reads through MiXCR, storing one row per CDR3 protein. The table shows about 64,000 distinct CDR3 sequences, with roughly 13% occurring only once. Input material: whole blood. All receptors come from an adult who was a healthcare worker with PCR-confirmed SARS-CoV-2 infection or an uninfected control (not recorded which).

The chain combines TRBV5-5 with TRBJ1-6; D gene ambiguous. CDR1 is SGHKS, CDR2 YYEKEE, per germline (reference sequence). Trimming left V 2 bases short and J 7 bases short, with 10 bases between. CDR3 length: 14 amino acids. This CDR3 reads CASSFVRLNSPLHF. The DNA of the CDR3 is TGTGCCAGCAGCTTCGTTCGGCTGAATTCACCCCTCCACTTT.

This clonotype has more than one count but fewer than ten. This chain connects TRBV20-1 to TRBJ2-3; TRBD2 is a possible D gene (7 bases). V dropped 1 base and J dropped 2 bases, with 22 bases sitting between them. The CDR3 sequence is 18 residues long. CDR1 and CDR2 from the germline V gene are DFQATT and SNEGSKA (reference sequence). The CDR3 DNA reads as TGCAGTGCTAGAGCCTCGGGGGGCCCCTCCAGTTACACAGATACGCAGTATTTT. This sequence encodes CSARASGGPSSYTDTQYF.

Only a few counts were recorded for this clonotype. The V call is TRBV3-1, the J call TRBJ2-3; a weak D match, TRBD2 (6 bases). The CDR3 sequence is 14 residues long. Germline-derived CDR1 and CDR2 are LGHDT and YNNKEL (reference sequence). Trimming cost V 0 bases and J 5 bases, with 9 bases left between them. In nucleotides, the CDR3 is TGTGCCAGCAGCCAAGAGGAGGGACTAGATACGCAGTATTTT. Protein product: CASSQEEGLDTQYF.

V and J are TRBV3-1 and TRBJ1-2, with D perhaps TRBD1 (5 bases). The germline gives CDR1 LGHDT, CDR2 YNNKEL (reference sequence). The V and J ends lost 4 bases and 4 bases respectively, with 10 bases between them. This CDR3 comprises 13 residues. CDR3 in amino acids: CASSLRGGYGYTF. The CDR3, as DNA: TGTGCCAGCAGCCTAAGGGGAGGCTATGGCTACACCTTC.

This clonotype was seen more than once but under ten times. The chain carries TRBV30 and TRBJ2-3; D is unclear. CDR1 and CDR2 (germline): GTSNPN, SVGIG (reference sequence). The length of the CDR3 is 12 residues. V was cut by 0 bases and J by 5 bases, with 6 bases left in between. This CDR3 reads CAWSVSEDTQYF. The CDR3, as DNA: TGTGCCTGGAGTGTATCCGAAGATACGCAGTATTTT.